This T cell receptor (beta chain) was captured by sequencing in a study of neurological immune-mediated disorders. Ten or more counts support this clonotype. Trimming left V 6 bases short and J 2 bases short, with 17 bases between. Germline CDR1 is DFQATT and CDR2 is SNEGSKA (reference sequence). The CDR3 runs to 15 residues. Template-switch 5'RACE cDNA synthesis added a 10-nucleotide unique molecular identifier. TCRdb reprocessed the 5' RACE reads with MiXCR, giving one entry per CDR3 protein. The repertoire holds roughly 65,000 distinct CDR3 sequences, with about 4% as singletons. 2 million unsorted PBMCs were stored in RNAlater at -80 °C before RNA extraction.

The chain uses TRBV20-1 and TRBJ2-1; D could derive from TRBD1 or TRBD2 (5 bases each). This sequence was found in a man between 50 and 59 years old with multiple sclerosis. The sequenced sample consisted of PBMCs. CDR3 nucleotide sequence: TGCAGTGCAGAGGGCTCCGAGGGGACCTACAATGAGCAGTTCTTC. It specifies CSAEGSEGTYNEQFF.